This is a list of T cell receptor beta chains from one sample in a study of cytomegalovirus exposure and HLA in healthy donors. Sequencing was performed with immunoSEQ multiplex PCR; in TCRdb, only in-frame clones are kept and a portion is missing. This sample yields about 130,000 clones, of which 70% to 80% are seen a single time; about 1.8% belongs to the top ten. Sequencing used PBMCs. Every receptor here comes from a woman between 45 and 60 years old in good health and CMV-seronegative. Both conserved end residues are trimmed from each CDR3. D genes are given only for firm matches.

J,D,V,CDR3
TRBJ2-5,NA,TRBV7-8,ASSPDSFQETQY
TRBJ1-2,NA,TRBV9,ASSVGGGGYT
TRBJ1-5,TRBD1,TRBV6-4,ASSPGTGGYDLSNQPQH
TRBJ1-1,NA,TRBV27,ASTTGWNTEAF
TRBJ1-1,NA,TRBV6-5,ASTGMNTEAF
TRBJ1-3,NA,TRBV19,ATRTGEYGNTIY
TRBJ1-2,TRBD1,TRBV19,ASRTQGTNYGYT
TRBJ1-5,TRBD1,TRBV28,ASSLRQGTQH
TRBJ2-3,TRBD2,TRBV9,ARTGTSGSTDTQY
TRBJ2-2,TRBD2,TRBV7-3,ASSLTAGRNTGELF
TRBJ2-3,NA,TRBV29-1,SVEDRIDTQY
TRBJ1-2,NA,TRBV6-5,ASSVDRFNYGYT
TRBJ2-3,NA,TRBV5-6,ASSSGTSTDTQY
TRBJ2-7,TRBD1,TRBV6-1,ASSDGTAISSYEQY
TRBJ2-7,NA,TRBV30,AWSRTDYEQY
TRBJ2-3,TRBD2,TRBV6-5,ASGRGKNTDTQY
TRBJ1-4,NA,TRBV28,ASSDFLNEKLF
TRBJ1-2,NA,TRBV5-6,ASSLQALYGYT
TRBJ1-2,NA,TRBV14,ASSRGGGGRGYT
TRBJ2-5,NA,TRBV19,ASRNRGLQETQY
TRBJ2-1,NA,TRBV7-6,ASSLADNNEQF
TRBJ2-7,TRBD2,TRBV4-2,ASSLTGLAQIYEQY
TRBJ1-4,NA,TRBV27,ASSLSGVIEKLF
TRBJ2-2,NA,TRBV9,ASSPVGQFSGELF
TRBJ2-6,TRBD1,TRBV30,AWRRDRGEAGANVLT
TRBJ2-1,NA,TRBV7-2,ASSLASGFYNEQF
TRBJ1-1,TRBD1,TRBV19,ASSTRTGTQNTEAF
TRBJ2-3,TRBD2,TRBV11-2,ASSSLAEYTDTQY
TRBJ2-5,NA,TRBV28,ASSPPPGAREETQY
TRBJ2-7,NA,TRBV28,ASSYTYEQY
TRBJ1-2,NA,TRBV5-6,ASSLTNVVRALANYGYT
TRBJ1-1,TRBD1,TRBV7-8,ASRFIPGTGGKNTEAF
TRBJ2-2,TRBD2,TRBV29-1,SAKTSGSNTGELF
TRBJ1-2,TRBD1,TRBV19,ASKTGILDGYT
TRBJ2-3,TRBD2,TRBV7-3,ASSLGGSLTDTQY
TRBJ2-1,NA,TRBV4-1,ASSQDRTEYNEQF
TRBJ2-7,NA,TRBV21-1,ASSIQDHRCYEQY
TRBJ2-1,TRBD1,TRBV19,ASSITRDRVDNEQF
TRBJ2-2,NA,TRBV7-9,ASSLASGTYTGELF
TRBJ1-1,NA,TRBV7-3,ASSSSGTSGTEAF
TRBJ1-5,NA,TRBV28,ASSLGALNQPQH
TRBJ2-5,TRBD2,TRBV10-3,AISQAGGGQETQY
TRBJ1-5,NA,TRBV11-1,ASSLSSLQPQH
TRBJ2-3,NA,TRBV5-1,ASSLAGTSTDTQY
TRBJ1-1,NA,TRBV5-1,ASSVQNTEAF
TRBJ1-4,NA,TRBV5-4,ASSLGGLGNEKLF
TRBJ1-4,TRBD1,TRBV5-6,ASSSQGVDEKLF
TRBJ2-7,NA,TRBV6-5,ASSTDGLSTYEQY
TRBJ2-1,TRBD2,TRBV4-3,ASSQAPGLAYNEQF
TRBJ2-1,NA,TRBV19,ASMVQSTYNEQF
TRBJ1-5,TRBD1,TRBV19,ASSIMGTGALQPQH
TRBJ2-1,TRBD2,TRBV27,ASSTLAGGPSLLGEQF